Below, 11 T cell receptor beta chains from the same sample are listed, as sequenced in a study of regulatory T cells in long-lasting Graves disease. Time point here: newly diagnosed GD, antithyroid drugs for less than 3 months. After RNA was extracted from PBMCs, the TCR library was made from it. Investigators prepared the TCR beta libraries by applying iRepertoire HTBI primers and Arm-PCR of CDR3 regions. In TCRdb, the multiplex PCR reads were re-called with MiXCR into one record per CDR3 protein. The sample contains approximately 350,000 distinct CDR3 sequences, 15% to 20% of which appear only once. The same data also went into a second study, on T cells in Graves' hyperthyroidism and ophthalmopathy.

Material: peripheral blood mononuclear cells (PBMCs), obtained at new diagnosis, from a patient treated with antithyroid drugs. The source of these receptors is a woman under 30 with Graves disease.

This chain links TRBV19 with TRBJ2-7; 8 positions match TRBD1. The CDR3 contains 17 residues. Per germline, CDR1 LNHDA and CDR2 SQIVND (reference sequence). The trim removed 4 bases at V and 3 bases at J, leaving 14 bases unmatched. The CDR3 DNA sequence: TGTGCCAGTAGTACCAACTTCCGGACAGGGAGCAACTACGAGCAGTACTTC. It codes for CASSTNFRTGSNYEQYF.

On this clonotype: A much more abundant neighbour one base away suggests this may be a read error. The chain recombines TRBV2 with TRBJ2-1, with 7 bases identical to TRBD2. This CDR3 spans 16 amino acids. J was trimmed by 2 bases and V by 4 bases; bases with no gene match: 8. CDR1 SNHLY and CDR2 FYNNEI come from the germline V gene. In DNA, the CDR3 is TGTGCCAGCAGTGTTGGGAGGGCCATCACCTACAATGAGCAGTTCTTC. The encoded protein is CASSVGRAITYNEQFF.

This clonotype turned up a few times. The chain employs TRBV20-1 and TRBJ2-5; a weak D match, TRBD1 (5 bases). Trimming left V 5 bases short and J 2 bases short, with 12 bases between. This CDR3 region has 13 residues. CDR1 is DFQATT, CDR2 SNEGSKA, per germline (reference sequence). The CDR3 DNA sequence: TGCAGTGCTGGACACGGTACACAAGAGACCCAGTACTTC. Protein sequence: CSAGHGTQETQYF.

The V call is TRBV29-1, the J call TRBJ1-1; weak D call: TRBD1 (6 bases). CDR3 size: 15 residues. Trimming removed 8 bases from V and 5 bases from J, with 24 bases in between. Germline values: CDR1 SQVTM, CDR2 ANQGSEA. The CDR3 loop reads CSTRNPRGGGTEAFF. The CDR3 nucleotides read TGCAGCACCAGAAACCCACGGGGGGGCGGGACTGAAGCTTTCTTT.

This clonotype has a count of ten or more. The V gene is TRBV12-3 or TRBV12-4, the J gene TRBJ2-7; 8 bases match TRBD2. The V segment lost 3 bases and the J segment 4 bases; nucleotides outside the gene matches: 8. The CDR3 runs to 15 residues. This chain's CDR3 is CASSLAGGEGYEQYF. The CDR3 DNA reads as TGTGCCAGCAGTTTGGCGGGGGGCGAAGGTTACGAGCAGTACTTC.

The chain recombines TRBV10-3 with TRBJ1-3, with D possibly TRBD1 on 5 matching bases. Looked up from germline, CDR1 is ENHRY and CDR2 is SYGVKD. There are 16 residues in the CDR3. Deletions cut 0 bases from V and 6 bases from J, with 15 bases between. The CDR3 nucleotides read TGTGCCATCAGTGAGTCTCCAGGGCAGCACCTAAACACCATATATTTT. Translation: CAISESPGQHLNTIYF.

The chain joins TRBV28 to TRBJ1-4, with 7 bases matching TRBD1. Per germline, CDR1 MDHEN and CDR2 SYDVKM. The CDR3 is 15 amino acids. V lost 6 bases to trimming and J lost 4 bases; unmatched junction nucleotides: 8. In DNA form, the CDR3 reads TGTGCCAGCAGCCGTACAGGGGCGGATAATGAAAAACTGTTTTTT. The encoded protein is CASSRTGADNEKLFF.

The table lists this clonotype with many counts. V gene TRBV27 combines with J gene TRBJ1-5; D possibly corresponds to TRBD1 (6 bases). The CDR3 has 12 amino acids. V was cut by 6 bases and J by 6 bases, with 9 bases left in between. From germline, CDR1 is MNHEY and CDR2 SMNVEV (reference sequence). The CDR3, as DNA: TGTGCCAGCAGGGAGGGGGGTCAGCCCCAGCATTTT. Its protein product is CASREGGQPQHF.

This clonotype has a handful of counts. The V gene is TRBV20-1, the J gene TRBJ1-2; no clear D gene. This CDR3 has 13 residues. Germline lookup yields CDR1 DFQATT and CDR2 SNEGSKA (reference sequence). Trimming shortened V by 3 bases and J by 5 bases, and 13 bases separated the two germline ends. The CDR3 region has the DNA TGCAGTGCTAGTGCCCGGGGTCTGTATGGCTACACCTTC. This encodes CSASARGLYGYTF.

This clonotype was observed many times. This chain connects TRBV5-1 to TRBJ2-7; TRBD2 matches at 11 bases. The CDR3 has 15 residues. In germline, CDR1 is SGHRS, CDR2 YFSETQ. Losses at the gene ends were 2 bases for V and 3 bases for J; bases not matched to a gene: 4. The CDR3 sequence: CASSLTSGSFYEQYF. Here the CDR3 DNA reads TGCGCCAGCAGCTTAACTAGCGGGAGTTTCTACGAGCAGTACTTC.

The CDR3 sequence is CSATLGGSNQPQHF. The CDR3 DNA sequence: TGCAGTGCCACTTTGGGGGGGTCAAATCAGCCCCAGCATTTT. The chain combines TRBV20-1 with TRBJ1-5; D is perhaps TRBD1 (5 bases). Per the germline V gene, CDR1 is DFQATT and CDR2 is SNEGSKA (reference sequence). The CDR3 length is 14 residues. The V end was cut by 6 bases, the J end by 4 bases, with 16 bases between.